One and the same sample provided the 14 T cell receptor beta chains below, sequenced in a study of cytomegalovirus exposure and HLA in healthy donors. A multiplex PCR was run with 60 Vbeta primers and 13 Jbeta primers. Only in-frame clones appear in the TCRdb table, and some are missing; sequencing was by immunoSEQ multiplex PCR. The repertoire holds roughly 150,000 clones, with 70% to 90% as singletons. The material sequenced was PBMCs. The receptor set was obtained from a woman aged 40 to 49 in good health and CMV-seropositive.

The chain has TRBV30 and TRBJ1-6; 8 bases align to TRBD1. The CDR3 sequence is 16 residues long. The germline CDR1 and CDR2 sequences are GTSNPN and SVGIG (reference sequence). The junction had 4 bases not matched to a gene; V was cut back by 0 bases and J by 3 bases. In nucleotides, the CDR3 is TGTGCCTGGAGTGTCGCAGACAGGGGCTATAATTCACCCCTCCACTTT. This gives the protein CAWSVADRGYNSPLHF. The full variable domain, in which reference TRBV30 and TRBJ1-6 provide the parts outside the CDR3, is SQTIHQWPATLVQPVGSPLSLECTVEGTSNPNLYWYRQAAGRGLQLLFYSVGIGQISSEVPQNLSASRPQDRQFILSSKKLLLSDSGFYLCAWSVADRGYNSPLHFGNGTRLTVT.

This sequence joins TRBV27 and TRBJ2-7; the D is unclear. Trimming cost V 3 bases and J 2 bases, with 8 bases left between them. The CDR3 covers 13 residues. CDR1 is MNHEY, CDR2 SMNVEV, per germline (reference sequence). The CDR3 sequence: CASSFGLTYEQYF. CDR3 DNA sequence: TGTGCCAGCAGTTTCGGGTTAACCTACGAGCAGTACTTC.

The J gene is TRBJ1-2, the V gene TRBV29-1, with 8 bases lining up with TRBD1. This CDR3 contains 14 residues. The ends lost 6 bases at V and 8 bases at J; junction bases unmatched: 14. CDR1 and CDR2 from the germline V gene are SQVTM and ANQGSEA. CDR3 region: CSVLPGQGRKGYTF. In DNA form, the CDR3 reads TGCAGCGTCCTCCCAGGACAGGGACGAAAAGGCTACACCTTC.

This clone occurred once. V is TRBV14 and J is TRBJ1-6; no firm D call. The CDR3 covers 18 residues. Germline V CDR1 and CDR2: SGHDN, FVKESK. Between the trimmed V and J ends, which lost 4 bases and 0 bases, there was a span of 16 bases. The CDR3 sequence: CASSLFGSPSSYNSPLHF. The DNA of the CDR3 is TGTGCCAGCAGCCTCTTTGGGAGTCCCAGCTCCTATAATTCACCCCTCCACTTT.

The V call is TRBV30, the J call TRBJ1-5; tentatively, D is TRBD1 (5 bases). V lost 0 bases, J lost 2 bases, and 14 bases lay in between. There are 16 residues in the CDR3. Germline V lookup: CDR1 GTSNPN, CDR2 SVGIG (reference sequence). The CDR3 here is CAWSVGRVRGNQPQHF. The CDR3 nucleotides are TGTGCCTGGAGTGTCGGCAGGGTCAGAGGCAATCAGCCCCAGCATTTT.

In the case of this clone: The junction does not match germline at one end; this may be a read error. The chain recombines TRBV10-3 with TRBJ2-7; 8 bases match TRBD1. There are 11 residues in the CDR3. Germline CDR1 ENHRY, CDR2 SYGVKD. CDR3 bases: TGTGCCATCAGTGAGCCAGGGGGCGAGCACTTC. Amino acid sequence: CAISEPGGEHF.

This chain connects TRBV29-1 to TRBJ1-2, with 7 bases matching TRBD1. Unmatched junction bases numbered 8, after V lost 5 bases and J lost 5 bases. CDR1 is SQVTM, CDR2 ANQGSEA, per germline. The CDR3 length is 13 residues. The CDR3 protein is CSVLVGQAYGYTF. CDR3 coding DNA: TGCAGCGTTCTCGTTGGACAGGCATATGGCTACACCTTC.

In this sample, this clone turned up once. This chain links TRBV6-4 with TRBJ1-1; weak D call: TRBD1 (6 bases). This CDR3 contains 18 residues. V was cut by 4 bases and J by 3 bases, with 24 bases left in between. Germline-derived CDR1 and CDR2 are MRHNA and SNTAGT. The CDR3 bases are TGTGCCAGCAGTGCTTCCTCTCAGGGGAACGGATTCGACACTGAAGCTTTCTTT. Protein: CASSASSQGNGFDTEAFF.

The genes are TRBV7-9 and TRBJ2-7; D is undetermined. This CDR3 contains 15 residues. Germline values: CDR1 SEHNR, CDR2 FQNEAQ (reference sequence). Trimming removed 1 base at V and 2 bases at J, with 12 bases between. The CDR3 coding sequence is TGTGCCAGCAGCTTAGGTCCCCTAGATGCCTACGAGCAGTACTTC. It encodes CASSLGPLDAYEQYF.

This sequence joins TRBV5-1 and TRBJ2-5; D gene ambiguous. The V and J ends lost 3 bases and 5 bases respectively, with 11 bases between them. Germline V gene data show CDR1 as SGHRS and CDR2 as YFSETQ. The CDR3 is made up of 13 amino acids. Here the CDR3 DNA reads TGCGCCAGCAGCTCACCACCCGGGGAGACCCAGTACTTC. Translated: CASSSPPGETQYF.

This clone was seen once. This chain links TRBV15 with TRBJ2-1; 8 bases line up with TRBD2. The CDR3 loop spans 16 amino acids. With 0 bases clipped from V and 3 bases from J, the junction kept 4 bases outside the gene matches. Looked up from germline, CDR1 is LNHNV and CDR2 is YYDKDF (reference sequence). CDR3 coding DNA: TGTGCCACCAGCAGAGATCTAGCGGGCATCTACAATGAGCAGTTCTTC. This codes for CATSRDLAGIYNEQFF.

For the CDR3, the DNA is TGTGCCAGTAGTAAGGACAGGGGCTACGAGCAGTACTTC. Translating gives CASSKDRGYEQYF. This chain uses TRBV19 with TRBJ2-7, with TRBD1 matching 9 bases. The trim removed 4 bases at V and 3 bases at J, leaving 1 base unmatched. The CDR3 covers 13 residues. CDR1 LNHDA and CDR2 SQIVND come from the germline V gene (reference sequence).

The rearrangement uses TRBV10-2 and TRBJ2-7; 14 positions match TRBD2. The CDR3 is 14 amino acids. V shed 7 bases and J 3 bases; nucleotides not matched to a gene: 2. Germline CDR1 and CDR2: WSHSY and SAAADI. The CDR3 region is CASNGLAGGYEQYF. Written as DNA, the CDR3 is TGCGCCAGCAACGGACTAGCGGGGGGCTACGAGCAGTACTTC.

Concerning this clone: This sample includes further DNA sequences coding for the same CDR3. The chain employs TRBV9 and TRBJ1-3; 7 nucleotides line up with TRBD1. The CDR3 contains 18 residues. CDR1 SGDLS and CDR2 YYNGEE come from the germline V gene. The V and J ends lost 3 bases and 1 base, in that order; junction bases with no gene match: 13. CDR3 loop: CASSERDRGPVSGNTIYF. CDR3 bases: TGTGCCAGCAGCGAACGGGACAGAGGGCCCGTATCTGGAAACACCATATATTTT.